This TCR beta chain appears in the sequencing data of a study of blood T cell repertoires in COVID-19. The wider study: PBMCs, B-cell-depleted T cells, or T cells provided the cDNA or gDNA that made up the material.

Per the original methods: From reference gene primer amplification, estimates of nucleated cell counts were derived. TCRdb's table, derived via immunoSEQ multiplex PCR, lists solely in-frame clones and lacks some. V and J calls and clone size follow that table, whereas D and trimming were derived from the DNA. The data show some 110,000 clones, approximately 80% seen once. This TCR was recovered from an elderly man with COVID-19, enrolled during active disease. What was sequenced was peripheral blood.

The CDR3, as DNA: TGTGCCAGTAGTCTCGACTCCGGGACAGGGGAGGCAGATACGCAGTATTTT. Encoded protein: CASSLDSGTGEADTQYF. This chain connects TRBV19 to TRBJ2-3; 10 bases are a match to TRBD1. The length of the CDR3 is 17 residues. In germline, CDR1 is LNHDA, CDR2 SQIVND (reference sequence). V shed 5 bases, J shed 4 bases, and the junction held 12 bases outside the gene matches.